This T cell receptor beta chain was obtained from a study of T-cell memory formation after mild COVID-19 (dated by TCRdb to 2020 to 2022). For the wider study: Most TCR sequence clusters were specific to one of the two donors. In a couple of donors, T-cell clones that expanded and contracted after mild COVID-19 were tracked by sequencing TCRalpha and TCRbeta repertoires over time. Two young, previously healthy adult volunteers made up the cohort, one male and one female. Here is what the overall study found, with its caveats: Only a couple of mild cases were covered by the study, and larger cohorts that include severe cases with pre-infection samples were considered necessary. Contracting CD4+ clones appeared mostly in the CM and EM memory subsets, whereas CD8+ clones were enriched in EMRA. Some responding clones were detected in pre-infection memory, suggesting pre-existing cross-reactive memory T cells joined the SARS-CoV-2 response. Clones that contracted from day 15 to 85 showed balanced CD4/CD8 phenotypes, whereas a second wave of clones that expanded from day 15 to 37 leaned towards CD4+. The second-wave clones that peaked on day 37 were not confirmed to be SARS-CoV-2 specific.

TCRdb lists the instrument as Illumina NovaSeq 6000. cDNA libraries for TCRalpha and TCRbeta were prepared by 5'RACE using constant-segment primers, with sample barcodes and unique molecular identifiers added. Trizol reagent was used to extract RNA from every sample. Libraries were amplified in two PCR steps, with a second sample barcode and Illumina TruSeq adapters added in the second step. Libraries were sequenced on an Illumina NovaSeq with 2 x 150 bp paired-end reads. Per the source publication's procedure: Demultiplexing of reads and collapsing into UMI-guided consensus sequences were performed with migec v1.2.7. Using mixcr v2.1.11, UMI consensuses were aligned to TRA and TRB V and J templates and then assembled into clonotypes. A clonotype was counted as expanded or contracted only if both edgeR and NoisET called the change significant, with noise models trained on biological replicates. For edgeR calls, the cutoffs were a false discovery rate-adjusted p below 0.01 and a log2 fold-change threshold of 1. PCA with hierarchical clustering of max-normalized trajectories of the 1000 most abundant clonotypes was used as exploratory dynamics analysis. Each responding clone was given a CD4 or CD8 phenotype based on the CD4+ and CD8+ repertoires, which had been sequenced separately. The raw public reads went through TCRdb reprocessing: fastp at Q25, MiXCR clone calling, in-frame beta chains kept. Each CDR3 protein gets just one entry, which takes the most common genes and DNA from the rows behind it. TCRdb, not the authors, supplied the V and J calls. Present in this sample are some 280,000 distinct CDR3 sequences, 15% to 20% of which were seen just once. Roughly 25% of the sample is taken by the ten largest.

With respect to this clonotype: Its cognate antigen has yet to be identified. The sample holds no much larger clone one base away, and base qualities are not on file.

The germline V gene specifies SQVTM as CDR1 and ANQGSEA as CDR2. There are 13 amino acids in the CDR3, from cysteine to phenylalanine inclusive. Here the CDR3 DNA is all that survives: 39 bases in frame from base 1. V sheds 2 bases and J sheds 5 bases, leaving 10 bases between their ends. Ficoll-Paque density gradient centrifugation was used to isolate PBMCs. The sequencing input was PBMCs or a T cell subset sorted from them (not recorded which). The rearrangement combines TRBV29-1 with TRBJ1-5; the D gene assignment is ambiguous. The TCR comes from a man between 18 and 29 years old who had mild COVID-19 (a few samples of this study predate the infection). The sample titles of this study are shuffled in the database, so cell type and time point are left out; the donor was told from shared clones. DNA sequence: TGCAGCGTTGAATTGGGTGAGCATCAGCCCCAGCATTTT. This codes for CSVELGEHQPQHF.